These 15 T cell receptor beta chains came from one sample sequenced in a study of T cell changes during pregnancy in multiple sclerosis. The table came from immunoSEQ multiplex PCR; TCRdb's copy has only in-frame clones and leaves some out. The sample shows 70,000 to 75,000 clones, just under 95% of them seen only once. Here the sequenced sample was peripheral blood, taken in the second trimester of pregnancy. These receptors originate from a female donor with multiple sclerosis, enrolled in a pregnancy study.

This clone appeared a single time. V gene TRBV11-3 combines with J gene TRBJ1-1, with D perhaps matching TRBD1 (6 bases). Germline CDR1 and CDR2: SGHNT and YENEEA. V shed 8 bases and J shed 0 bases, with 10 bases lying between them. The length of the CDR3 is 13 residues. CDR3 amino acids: CASGTGMNTEAFF. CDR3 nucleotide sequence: TGTGCCAGCGGAACAGGGATGAACACTGAAGCTTTCTTT.

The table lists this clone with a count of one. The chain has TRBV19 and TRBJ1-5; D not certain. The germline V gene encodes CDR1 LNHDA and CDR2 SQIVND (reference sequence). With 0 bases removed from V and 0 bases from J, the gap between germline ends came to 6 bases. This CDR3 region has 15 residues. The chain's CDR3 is CASSIERTSNQPQHF. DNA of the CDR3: TGTGCCAGTAGTATAGAGAGAACTAGCAATCAGCCCCAGCATTTT.

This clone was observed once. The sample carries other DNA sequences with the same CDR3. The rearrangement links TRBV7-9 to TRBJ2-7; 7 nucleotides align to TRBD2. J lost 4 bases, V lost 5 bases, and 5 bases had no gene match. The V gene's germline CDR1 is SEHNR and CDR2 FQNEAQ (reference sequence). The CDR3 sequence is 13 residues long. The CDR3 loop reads CASSPGGAYEQYF. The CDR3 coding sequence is TGTGCCAGCAGCCCGGGGGGTGCTTACGAGCAGTACTTC. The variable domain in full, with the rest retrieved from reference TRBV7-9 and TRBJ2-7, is DTGVSQNPRHKITKRGQNVTFRCDPISEHNRLYWYRQTLGQGPEFLTYFQNEAQLEKSRLLSDRFSAERPKGSFSTLEIQRTEQGDSAMYLCASSPGGAYEQYFGPGTRLTVT.

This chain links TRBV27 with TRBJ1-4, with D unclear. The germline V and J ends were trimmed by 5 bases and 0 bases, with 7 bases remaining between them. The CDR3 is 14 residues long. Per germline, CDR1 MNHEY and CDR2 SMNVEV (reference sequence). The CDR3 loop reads CASSRTTTNEKLFF. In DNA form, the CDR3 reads TGTGCCAGCAGTAGAACTACAACTAATGAAAAACTGTTTTTT.

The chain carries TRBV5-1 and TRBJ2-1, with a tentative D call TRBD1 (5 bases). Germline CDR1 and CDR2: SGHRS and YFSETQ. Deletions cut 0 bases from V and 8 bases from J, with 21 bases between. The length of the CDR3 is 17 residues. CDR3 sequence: CASSLGHSATGVDEQFF. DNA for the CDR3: TGCGCCAGCAGCTTGGGACATTCGGCAACAGGAGTAGATGAGCAGTTCTTC.

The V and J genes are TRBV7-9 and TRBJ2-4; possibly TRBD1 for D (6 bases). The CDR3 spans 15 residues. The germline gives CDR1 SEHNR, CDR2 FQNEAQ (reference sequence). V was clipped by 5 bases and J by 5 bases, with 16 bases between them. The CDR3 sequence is CASSPNRESQNIQYF. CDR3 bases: TGTGCCAGCAGCCCCAACAGGGAGTCCCAAAACATTCAGTACTTC. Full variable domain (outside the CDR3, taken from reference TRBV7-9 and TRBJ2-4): DTGVSQNPRHKITKRGQNVTFRCDPISEHNRLYWYRQTLGQGPEFLTYFQNEAQLEKSRLLSDRFSAERPKGSFSTLEIQRTEQGDSAMYLCASSPNRESQNIQYFGAGTRLSVL.

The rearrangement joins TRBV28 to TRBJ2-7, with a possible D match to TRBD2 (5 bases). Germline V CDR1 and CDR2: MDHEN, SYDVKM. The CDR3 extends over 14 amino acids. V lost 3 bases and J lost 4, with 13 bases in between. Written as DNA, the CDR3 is TGTGCCAGCAGTTTGGTGGGAGAATCTTACGAGCAGTACTTC. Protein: CASSLVGESYEQYF.

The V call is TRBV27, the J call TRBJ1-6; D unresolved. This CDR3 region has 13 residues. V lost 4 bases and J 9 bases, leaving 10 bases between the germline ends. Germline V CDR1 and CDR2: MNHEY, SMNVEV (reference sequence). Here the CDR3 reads CASSSAGGSPLHF. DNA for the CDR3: TGTGCCAGCAGTTCGGCTGGCGGTTCACCCCTCCACTTT.

The chain's CDR3 is CACGGTGDYEQYF. The CDR3, as DNA: TGTGCCTGTGGGGGGACAGGGGACTACGAGCAGTACTTC. This chain uses TRBV30 with TRBJ2-7, with 10 bases lining up with TRBD1. Germline values: CDR1 GTSNPN, CDR2 SVGIG (reference sequence). There are 13 residues in the CDR3. Germline trimming cut 6 bases from V and 3 bases from J; bases unmatched to any gene: 5.

CDR3 in DNA: TGTGCCAGCAGTCCTTGGGGGACAGGGAGTCAGCCCCAGCATTTT. The encoded protein is CASSPWGTGSQPQHF. The chain recombines TRBV6-6 with TRBJ1-5, with 9 bases lining up with TRBD1. The CDR3 totals 15 residues. The V gene's germline CDR1 is MNHNY and CDR2 SVGAGI (reference sequence). Trimming at V came to 5 bases and at J to 6 bases, leaving 8 bases not matched to a gene.

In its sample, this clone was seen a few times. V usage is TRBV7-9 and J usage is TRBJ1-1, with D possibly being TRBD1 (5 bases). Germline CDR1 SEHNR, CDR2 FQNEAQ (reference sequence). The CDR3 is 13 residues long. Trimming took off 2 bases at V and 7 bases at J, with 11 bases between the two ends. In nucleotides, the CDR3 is TGTGCCAGCAGCTTACAGGGCTATGGTGAAGCTTTCTTT. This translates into CASSLQGYGEAFF.

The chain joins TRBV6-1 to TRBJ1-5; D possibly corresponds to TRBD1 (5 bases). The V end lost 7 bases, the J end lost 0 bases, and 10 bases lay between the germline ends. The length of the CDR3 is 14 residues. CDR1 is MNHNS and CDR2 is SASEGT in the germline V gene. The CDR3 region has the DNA TGTGCCAGCATGGGGGGTTATAGCAATCAGCCCCAGCATTTT. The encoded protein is CASMGGYSNQPQHF.

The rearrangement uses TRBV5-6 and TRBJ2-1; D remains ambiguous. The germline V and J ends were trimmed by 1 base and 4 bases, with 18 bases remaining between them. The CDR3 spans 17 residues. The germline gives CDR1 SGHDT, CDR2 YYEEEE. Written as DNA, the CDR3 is TGTGCCAGCAGCTTGCAACCGGCACTCCAGGCATACAATGAGCAGTTCTTC. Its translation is CASSLQPALQAYNEQFF.

CDR3 sequence reads: CASSQRTGSVPGNTIYF. The CDR3 nucleotides are TGCGCCAGCAGCCAGAGGACAGGGAGTGTTCCGGGAAACACCATATATTTT. The genes are TRBV4-3 and TRBJ1-3; TRBD1 aligns across 8 bases. Germline V CDR1 and CDR2: LGHNA, YSLEER. The CDR3 contains 17 residues. V was clipped by 3 bases and J by 4 bases; unmatched bases: 11.

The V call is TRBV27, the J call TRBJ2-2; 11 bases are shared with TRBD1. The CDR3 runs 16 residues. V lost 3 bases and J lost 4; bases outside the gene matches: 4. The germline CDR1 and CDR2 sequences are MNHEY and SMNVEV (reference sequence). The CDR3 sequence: CASSFGQGAGTGELFF. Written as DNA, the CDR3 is TGTGCCAGCAGTTTTGGACAGGGGGCGGGCACCGGGGAGCTGTTTTTT.